This T cell receptor (beta chain) derives from a study of blood T cells in healthy people across ages. Study-wide results and limits: PBMCs left unsorted prevented a conclusive naive versus antigen-experienced comparison. Long-lived and aged donors differed, with more naive CD4+ cells and higher diversity in the long-lived.

About this clonotype itself: The antigen is undetermined.

The CDR3 contains 16 residues. The germline gives CDR1 GTSNPN, CDR2 SVGIG (reference sequence). The V gene lost 4 bases and the J gene lost 2 bases, with 21 bases spanning the gap. A second PCR, run for about 6 to 11 cycles, used a sample-barcoded 5' primer plus a J-beta primer mix. Via MiXCR, TCRdb re-called the 5' RACE reads, giving one row per CDR3 protein. The data show approximately 1,000,000 distinct CDR3 sequences, 40% to 55% seen once. The authors drew about 10 milliliters of peripheral blood from each donor. RNA extraction gave at least 6 micrograms of total RNA per sample. Sequencing was performed on blood. The receptor was isolated from an older woman in good health. This chain joins TRBV30 and TRBJ2-7; D may be TRBD1 (6 bases). DNA for the CDR3: TGTGCCTGGACCCATGGACCGGGACACCAAACCTACGAGCAGTACTTC. As protein: CAWTHGPGHQTYEQYF. Together with reference TRBV30 and TRBJ2-7, the CDR3 gives the full variable domain: SQTIHQWPATLVQPVGSPLSLECTVEGTSNPNLYWYRQAAGRGLQLLFYSVGIGQISSEVPQNLSASRPQDRQFILSSKKLLLSDSGFYLCAWTHGPGHQTYEQYFGPGTRLTVT.